This note documents a single T cell receptor (beta chain) sequence. An end of the junction differs from the germline gene, which may be a read error. Amplification started from genomic DNA. A primer set of 30 forward and 13 reverse primers amplified the CDR3. One entry per CDR3 protein results from TCRdb running MiXCR on the multiplex PCR reads. Of 250,000 or so distinct CDR3 sequences detected, approximately 45% appear once; the ten largest clones hold roughly 13%. This sample is part of a study of type 1 and type 2 diabetes patients. This clonotype was sampled from a man between 18 and 29 years old with type 2 diabetes. Sequencing was performed on peripheral blood mononuclear cells (PBMCs).

The CDR3 loop reads CASSLQQGPYEQYF. CDR3 DNA sequence: TGCGCCAGCAGCCTCCAACAGGGGCCCTACGAGCAGTACTTC. The rearrangement links TRBV7-2 to TRBJ2-7; 7 bases are a match to TRBD1. Germline values: CDR1 SGHTA, CDR2 FQGNSA. This CDR3 is 14 amino acids long.